The clone carrying this T cell receptor (beta chain) was found a few times. Its antigen remains unknown. TCRdb passed the reads through MiXCR, listing each CDR3 protein once. The profile shows 450,000 to 650,000 distinct CDR3 sequences, under 45% of them singletons. This record belongs to a study of T cell repertoires in cytomegalovirus infection. This CDR3 comprises 16 residues. Trimming removed 0 bases from V and 4 bases from J; junction bases left unmatched: 9. Germline V gene lookup returns CDR1 DFQATT and CDR2 SNEGSKA (reference sequence). This TCR came from a human donor in good health (CMV status not recorded). Some clones in this sample may be carry-over from other donors' samples. This specimen consisted of cultured PBMCs, obtained from culture after CMV antigen stimulation. This chain links TRBV20-1 with TRBJ2-5, with 9 positions matching TRBD2. CDR3 sequence (DNA): TGCAGTGCTAGAGATCCATTGCGGGGGGGCGGAGAGACCCAGTACTTC. Translating gives CSARDPLRGGGETQYF.